Sequencing of this T cell receptor (beta chain) was carried out in a study of blood T cells in healthy people across ages. Study-wide results and caveats: TCR beta diversity, measured per million T cells, fell in a roughly linear way with age.

Worth noting for this clonotype: As yet, its antigen is unknown.

For the second PCR, which ran for roughly 7 to 11 cycles, a sample-barcoded 5' primer and a J-beta primer mix were used. Via MiXCR, TCRdb re-called the 5' RACE reads, giving one row per CDR3 protein. Of 650,000 to 1,000,000 distinct CDR3 sequences listed, 35% to 40% are singletons. The CDR3 covers 14 residues. V was shortened by 1 base and J by 9 bases, with 13 bases between the two germline ends. Germline CDR1 and CDR2: SGHVS and FQNEAQ. This clonotype was obtained from a young man in good health. The chain couples TRBV7-8 to TRBJ2-1; TRBD2 might be the D (5 bases). The material sequenced was blood. For the CDR3, the DNA is TGTGCCAGCAGCTTAGATCTGGCCCGGGGTGAGCAGTTCTTC. It encodes CASSLDLARGEQFF.